The clone carrying this TCR beta chain was recorded many times. Its antigen is not known. The read stops 3 residues short of the end of the CDR3; the missing end is completed from the germline J gene. Germline-derived CDR1 and CDR2 are MNHEY and SVGEGT. The CDR3 is 16 amino acids. J gave up 2 bases and V 2 bases, and 4 bases lay outside the gene matches. Clones were read by immunoSEQ multiplex PCR, and TCRdb kept only the in-frame ones, dropping some. This sample includes approximately 34,000 clones with no singletons; its ten biggest clones take up roughly 3.6%. The data are from a study of T cell clonality in common variable immunodeficiency. Study observations and caveats: TCRbeta clonality was increased in CVID versus healthy controls. The cause of increased CVID clonality remains unclear without subpopulation sequencing.

The rearrangement links TRBV6-2 or TRBV6-3 to TRBJ2-3; 10 positions match TRBD2. This TCR came from a person between 18 and 75 years old in good health. Specimen: peripheral blood mononuclear cells. The part of the CDR3 DNA that was read is TGTGCCAGCAGTTACCCCAGCGGGGGGGACACAGATACG. Its protein product is CASSYPSGGDTDT. The entire CDR3 is CASSYPSGGDTDTQYF.